This record concerns one TCR beta chain sequence. Germline-derived CDR1 and CDR2 are LGHDT and YNNKEL (reference sequence). V dropped 5 bases and J dropped 5 bases, with 12 bases sitting between them. The CDR3 totals 13 residues. This sample was taken from a study of blood T cell repertoires in COVID-19. In the study overall: Spain, Italy and the United States supplied samples that represented acute and convalescent COVID-19. PBMCs, B-cell-depleted T cells, or T cells provided the cDNA or gDNA that made up the material.

As originally analysed: Estimated nucleated cell counts came from reference gene primer amplification. The method was immunoSEQ multiplex PCR; TCRdb's version includes in-frame clones alone and lacks a portion of them. V and J calls and clone size are given by that table; D and trimming were obtained from the DNA. The table lists about 160,000 clones, more than 65% of them singletons. The receptor comes from a man aged 55 to 70 who had recovered from COVID-19. Sequencing used PBMCs or T cells enriched from blood (not recorded which). This chain uses TRBV3-1 (or the pseudogene TRBV3-2) with TRBJ2-5, with TRBD1 as a possible D gene (5 bases). CDR3 DNA: TGTGCCAGCAGCGTTCAGGGTGGGGAGACCCAGTACTTC. Translation: CASSVQGGETQYF.